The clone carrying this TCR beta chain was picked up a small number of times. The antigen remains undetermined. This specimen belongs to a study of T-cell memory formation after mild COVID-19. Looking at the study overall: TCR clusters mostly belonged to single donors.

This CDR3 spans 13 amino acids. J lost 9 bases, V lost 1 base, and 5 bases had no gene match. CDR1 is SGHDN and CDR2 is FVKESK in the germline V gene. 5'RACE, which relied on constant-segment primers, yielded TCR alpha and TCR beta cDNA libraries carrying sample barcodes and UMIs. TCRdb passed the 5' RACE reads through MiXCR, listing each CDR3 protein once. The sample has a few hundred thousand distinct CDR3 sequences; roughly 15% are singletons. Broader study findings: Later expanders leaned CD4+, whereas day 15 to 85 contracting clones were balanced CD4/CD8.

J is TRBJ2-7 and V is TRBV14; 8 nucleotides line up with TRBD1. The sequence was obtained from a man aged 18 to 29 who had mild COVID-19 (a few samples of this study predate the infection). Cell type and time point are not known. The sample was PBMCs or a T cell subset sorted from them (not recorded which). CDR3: CASSQGQGTLQYV. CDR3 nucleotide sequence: TGTGCCAGCAGCCAAGGACAGGGGACCTTGCAGTACGTC.